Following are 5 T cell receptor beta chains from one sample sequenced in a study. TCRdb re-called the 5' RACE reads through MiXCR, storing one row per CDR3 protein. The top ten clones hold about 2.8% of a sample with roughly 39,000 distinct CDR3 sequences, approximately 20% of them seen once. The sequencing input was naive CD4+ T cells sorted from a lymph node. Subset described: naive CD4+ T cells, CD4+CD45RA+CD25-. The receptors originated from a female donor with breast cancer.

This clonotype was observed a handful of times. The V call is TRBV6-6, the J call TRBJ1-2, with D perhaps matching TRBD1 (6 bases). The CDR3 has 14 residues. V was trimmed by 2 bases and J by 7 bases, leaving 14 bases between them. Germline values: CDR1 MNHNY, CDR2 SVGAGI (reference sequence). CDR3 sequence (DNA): TGTGCCAGCAGTTACCGGCAGGGGACTACTGGCTACACCTTC. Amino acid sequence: CASSYRQGTTGYTF.

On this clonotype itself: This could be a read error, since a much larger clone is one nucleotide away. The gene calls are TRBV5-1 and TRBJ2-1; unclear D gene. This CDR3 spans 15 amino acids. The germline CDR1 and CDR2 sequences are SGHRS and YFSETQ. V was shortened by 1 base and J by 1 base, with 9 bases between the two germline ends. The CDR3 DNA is TGCGCCAGCAGCTTGTACGGGCGTTCCTACAATGAGCAGTTCTTC. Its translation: CASSLYGRSYNEQFF.

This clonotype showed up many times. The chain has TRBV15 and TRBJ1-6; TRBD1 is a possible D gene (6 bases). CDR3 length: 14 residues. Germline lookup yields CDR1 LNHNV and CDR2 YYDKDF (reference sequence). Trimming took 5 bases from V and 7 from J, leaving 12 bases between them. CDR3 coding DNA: TGTGCCACCAGCTTTGGGGGCGGCAATTCACCCCTCCACTTT. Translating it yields CATSFGGGNSPLHF.

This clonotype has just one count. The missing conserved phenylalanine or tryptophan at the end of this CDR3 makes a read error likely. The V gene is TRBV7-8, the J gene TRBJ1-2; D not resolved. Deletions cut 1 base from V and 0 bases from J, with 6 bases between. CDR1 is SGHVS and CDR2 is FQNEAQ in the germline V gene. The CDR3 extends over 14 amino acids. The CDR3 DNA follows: TGTGCCAGCAGCTTAGACGGGGCTAACTATGGCTACACCTGC. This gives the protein CASSLDGANYGYTC.

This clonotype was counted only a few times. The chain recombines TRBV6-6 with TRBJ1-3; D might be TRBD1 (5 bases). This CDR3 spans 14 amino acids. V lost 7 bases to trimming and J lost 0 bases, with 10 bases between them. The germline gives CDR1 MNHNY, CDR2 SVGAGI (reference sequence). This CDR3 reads CASIGTGSGNTIYF. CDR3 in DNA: TGTGCCAGCATTGGGACGGGCTCTGGAAACACCATATATTTT.